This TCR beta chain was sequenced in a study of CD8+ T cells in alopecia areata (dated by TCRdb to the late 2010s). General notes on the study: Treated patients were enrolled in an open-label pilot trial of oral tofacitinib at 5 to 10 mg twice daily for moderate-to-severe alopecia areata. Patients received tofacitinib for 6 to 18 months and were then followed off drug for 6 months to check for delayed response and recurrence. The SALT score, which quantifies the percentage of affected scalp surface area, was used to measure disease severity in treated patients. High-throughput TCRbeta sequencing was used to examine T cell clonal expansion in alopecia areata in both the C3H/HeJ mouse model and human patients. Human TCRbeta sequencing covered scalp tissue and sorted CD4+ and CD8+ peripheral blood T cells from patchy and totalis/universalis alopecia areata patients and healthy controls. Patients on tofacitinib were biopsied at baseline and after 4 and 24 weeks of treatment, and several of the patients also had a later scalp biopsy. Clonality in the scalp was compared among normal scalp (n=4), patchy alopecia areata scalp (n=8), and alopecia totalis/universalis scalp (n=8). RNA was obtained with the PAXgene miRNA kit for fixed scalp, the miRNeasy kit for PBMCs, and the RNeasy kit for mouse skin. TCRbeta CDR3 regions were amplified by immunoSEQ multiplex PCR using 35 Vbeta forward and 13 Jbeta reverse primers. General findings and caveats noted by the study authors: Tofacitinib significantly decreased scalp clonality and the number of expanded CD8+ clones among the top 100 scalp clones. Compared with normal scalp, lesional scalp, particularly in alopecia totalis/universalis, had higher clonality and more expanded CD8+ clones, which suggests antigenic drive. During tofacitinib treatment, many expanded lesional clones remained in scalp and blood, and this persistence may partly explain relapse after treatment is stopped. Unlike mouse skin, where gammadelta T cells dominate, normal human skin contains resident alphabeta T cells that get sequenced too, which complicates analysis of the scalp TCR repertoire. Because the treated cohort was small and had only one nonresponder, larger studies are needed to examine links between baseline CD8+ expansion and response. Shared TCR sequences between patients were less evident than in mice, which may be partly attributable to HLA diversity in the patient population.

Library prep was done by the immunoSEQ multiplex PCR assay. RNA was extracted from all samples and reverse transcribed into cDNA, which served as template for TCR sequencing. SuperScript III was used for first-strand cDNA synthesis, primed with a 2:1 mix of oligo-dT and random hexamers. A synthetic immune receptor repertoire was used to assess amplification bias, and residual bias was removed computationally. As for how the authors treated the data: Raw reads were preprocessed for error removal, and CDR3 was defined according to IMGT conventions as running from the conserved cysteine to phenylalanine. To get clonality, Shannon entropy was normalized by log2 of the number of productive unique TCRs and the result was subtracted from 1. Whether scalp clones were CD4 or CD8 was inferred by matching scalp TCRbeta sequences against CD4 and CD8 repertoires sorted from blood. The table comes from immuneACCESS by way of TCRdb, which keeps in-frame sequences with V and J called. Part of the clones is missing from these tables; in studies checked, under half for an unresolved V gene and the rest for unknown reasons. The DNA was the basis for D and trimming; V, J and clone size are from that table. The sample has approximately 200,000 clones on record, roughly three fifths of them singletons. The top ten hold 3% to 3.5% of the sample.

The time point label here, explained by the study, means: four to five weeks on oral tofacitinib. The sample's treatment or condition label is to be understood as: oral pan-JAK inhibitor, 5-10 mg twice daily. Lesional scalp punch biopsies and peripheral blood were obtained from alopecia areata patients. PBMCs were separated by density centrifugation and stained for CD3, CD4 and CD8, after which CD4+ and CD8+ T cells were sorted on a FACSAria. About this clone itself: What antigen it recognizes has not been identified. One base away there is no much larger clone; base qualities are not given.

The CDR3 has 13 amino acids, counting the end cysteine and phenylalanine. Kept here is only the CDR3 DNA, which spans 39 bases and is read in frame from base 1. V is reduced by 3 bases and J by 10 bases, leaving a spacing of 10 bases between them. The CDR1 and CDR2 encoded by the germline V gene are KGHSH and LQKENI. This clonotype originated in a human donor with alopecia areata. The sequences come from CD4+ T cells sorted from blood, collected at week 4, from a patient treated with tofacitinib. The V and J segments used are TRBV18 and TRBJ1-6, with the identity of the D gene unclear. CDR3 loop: CASSPAVRSPLHF. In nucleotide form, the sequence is TGTGCCAGCTCACCGGCGGTCCGATCACCCCTCCACTTT.